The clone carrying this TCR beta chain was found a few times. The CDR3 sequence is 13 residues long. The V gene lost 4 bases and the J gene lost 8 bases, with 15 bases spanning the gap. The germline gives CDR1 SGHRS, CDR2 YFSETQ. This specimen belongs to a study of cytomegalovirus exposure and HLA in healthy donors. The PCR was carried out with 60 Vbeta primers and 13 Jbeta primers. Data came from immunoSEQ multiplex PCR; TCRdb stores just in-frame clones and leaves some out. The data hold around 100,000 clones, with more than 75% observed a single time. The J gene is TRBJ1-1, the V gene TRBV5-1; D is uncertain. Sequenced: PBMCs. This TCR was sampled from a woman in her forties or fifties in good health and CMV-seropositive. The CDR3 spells CASSPPEREEAFF. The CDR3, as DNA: TGCGCCAGCAGCCCGCCTGAAAGGGAGGAAGCTTTCTTT.